This TCR beta chain stems from a study of T cell repertoires in cytomegalovirus infection. About the study: Public TCR beta signature analysis indicated the presence of both CMV infection and matching HLA type.

Study-level findings and limits: Identification of carriers of CMV plus the relevant HLA was performed using cumulative public TCR beta family frequency. Dominant in the ex vivo response were TCR beta clonotypes restricted by HLA-C and specific for CMV.

TCRdb reprocessed the reads via MiXCR and lists one record per CDR3 protein. The sample shows approximately 320,000 distinct CDR3 sequences, more than 8% of them seen only once. Notes on this clonotype: Its target is unknown.

Germline-derived CDR1 and CDR2 are SGHVS and FNYEAQ. The CDR3 is made up of 10 amino acids. This TCR derives from a human donor in good health (CMV status not recorded). Some clones in this sample may be carry-over from other donors' samples. The rearrangement uses TRBV7-6 and TRBJ2-1, with D perhaps assigned TRBD1 or TRBD2 (5 bases each). The specimen was PBMCs. The CDR3 nucleotides are TGTGTCAGTCGAGAGGGACCCCAGTTCTTC. Its translation: CVSREGPQFF.